These 17 T cell receptor beta chains came from one sample sequenced in a study of tissue T cells after allogeneic stem cell transplantation. Clones were read by immunoSEQ multiplex PCR, and TCRdb kept only the in-frame ones, dropping some. Among just under 10,000 clones, around three fifths were seen once, and the ten largest hold about 10%. Here the sequenced sample was tissue from the jejunum, taken at autopsy. These receptors originate from a woman aged 18 to 50 with breast cancer.

The chain is built from TRBV5-1 and TRBJ1-1; no definite D call. Deletions cut 0 bases from V and 7 bases from J, with 7 bases between. This CDR3 is 12 amino acids long. Germline V gene lookup returns CDR1 SGHRS and CDR2 YFSETQ. The DNA of the CDR3 is TGCGCCAGCAGCTTGGAAACGAGTGAAGCTTTCTTT. As protein: CASSLETSEAFF.

Comments on this clone: The sample has other DNA sequences that encode this CDR3 too. The chain recombines TRBV12-3 or TRBV12-4 with TRBJ2-7, with 7 bases fitting TRBD1. The junction had 9 bases not matched to a gene; V was cut back by 9 bases and J by 4 bases. CDR3 length: 13 amino acids. The CDR3 DNA is TGTGCCAGTCGTAGGGCAGGGGGTTACGAGCAGTACTTC. Amino acid sequence: CASRRAGGYEQYF.

This clone was recorded a few times. The V call is TRBV5-4, the J call TRBJ2-1; TRBD2 matches at 8 bases. The V and J ends lost 3 bases and 3 bases, in that order; junction bases with no gene match: 5. In germline, CDR1 is SGHNT, CDR2 YYREEE (reference sequence). CDR3 length equals 15 residues. CDR3: CASSYERESYNEQFF. Written as DNA, the CDR3 is TGTGCCAGCAGCTACGAGCGGGAGAGCTACAATGAGCAGTTCTTC. The full variable domain, completed using reference TRBV5-4 and TRBJ2-1, is ETGVTQSPTHLIKTRGQQVTLRCSSQSGHNTVSWYQQALGQGPQFIFQYYREEENGRGNFPPRFSGLQFPNYSSELNVNALELDDSALYLCASSYERESYNEQFFGPGTRLTVL.

This clone has more than one count but fewer than ten. V and J are TRBV2 and TRBJ1-2, with D possibly being TRBD1 (5 bases). Germline lookup yields CDR1 SNHLY and CDR2 FYNNEI. The V gene lost 5 bases and the J gene lost 0 bases, with 10 bases spanning the gap. The CDR3 extends over 14 amino acids. CDR3 bases: TGTGCCAGCAGTTCGGACACAGCTAACTATGGCTACACCTTC. Protein sequence: CASSSDTANYGYTF. Variable domain in full (rest from reference TRBV2 and TRBJ1-2): EPEVTQTPSHQVTQMGQEVILRCVPISNHLYFYWYRQILGQKVEFLVSFYNNEISEKSEIFDDQFSVERPDGSNFTLKIRSTKLEDSAMYFCASSSDTANYGYTFGSGTRLTVV.

This chain links TRBV5-8 with TRBJ1-1, with 9 nucleotides matching TRBD1. The CDR3 spans 13 residues. V dropped 5 bases and J dropped 12; count of bases not matched to a gene: 11. Germline CDR1 reads SGHTS; CDR2 reads YDEGEE. The CDR3 loop reads CASRDIRDRESFF. Here the CDR3 DNA reads TGTGCCAGCAGGGACATACGGGACAGGGAATCTTTCTTT. Drawing the rest from reference TRBV5-8 and TRBJ1-1, the complete variable domain is EAGVTQSPTHLIKTRGQQATLRCSPISGHTSVYWYQQALGLGLQFLLWYDEGEERNRGNFPPRFSGRQFPNYSSELNVNALELEDSALYLCASRDIRDRESFFGQGTRLTVV.

In this sample, this clone turned up a few times. The rearrangement uses TRBV5-4 and TRBJ2-5; 10 bases are a match to TRBD2. This CDR3 has 18 amino acids. Germline CDR1 and CDR2: SGHNT and YYREEE (reference sequence). V shed 0 bases, J shed 4 bases, and the junction held 12 bases outside the gene matches. As DNA, the CDR3 is TGTGCCAGCAGCTTGGTGGCTAGCGGGGGCAACCAGGGAGAGACCCAGTACTTC. It codes for CASSLVASGGNQGETQYF.

This clone was counted a few times. CDR3 in DNA: TGTGCCACCCAACCCGGGACAGGCTATCAGCCCCAGCATTTT. Translated, it gives CATQPGTGYQPQHF. The chain employs TRBV28 and TRBJ1-5; 8 bases map to TRBD1. The germline V gene has CDR1 MDHEN and CDR2 SYDVKM. The CDR3 is 14 amino acids. V lost 10 bases and J lost 5; bases outside the gene matches: 10.

Worth noting for this clone: This sample also contains other DNA sequences that code for the same CDR3. The chain uses TRBV27 and TRBJ1-1; the D gene is possibly TRBD1 (6 bases). This CDR3 has 14 amino acids. The V gene lost 0 bases and the J gene lost 5 bases, with 10 bases spanning the gap. Germline CDR1 is MNHEY and CDR2 is SMNVEV (reference sequence). CDR3 protein: CASSLSQGRTEAFF. For the CDR3, the DNA is TGTGCCAGCAGTTTATCCCAGGGGAGGACTGAAGCTTTCTTT.

In its sample, this clone is medium-sized. The chain employs TRBV4-3 and TRBJ1-2, with D tentatively TRBD1 (5 bases). The CDR3 spans 13 residues. The germline gives CDR1 LGHNA, CDR2 YSLEER. Trimming pared 4 bases from V and 4 bases from J, leaving 10 bases between. Written as DNA, the CDR3 is TGCGCCAGCAGCCCGGGGAGGGGCTATGGCTACACCTTC. This gives the protein CASSPGRGYGYTF.

As regards this clone: One end of the junction is discordant with germline, which a read error may explain. The gene calls are TRBV15 and TRBJ2-2; 10 nucleotides agree with TRBD2. This CDR3 is built from 17 residues. Germline assignment: CDR1 LNHNV and CDR2 YYDKDF (reference sequence). CDR3 DNA: TGTGCCACCAGCAGAGTTTGGCTAGCGGGAGATAAGCGGGGAGCTGTTTTT. Translated: CATSRVWLAGDKRGAVF.

The rearrangement joins TRBV5-1 to TRBJ1-1; tentatively, D is TRBD1 (5 bases). The CDR3 has 15 residues. The V end lost 1 base, the J end lost 5 bases, and 15 bases lay between the germline ends. Germline assignment: CDR1 SGHRS and CDR2 YFSETQ. The CDR3: CASSLTPQDGTEAFF. Written as DNA, the CDR3 is TGCGCCAGCAGCTTGACCCCACAGGATGGGACTGAAGCTTTCTTT.

The chain carries TRBV12-5 and TRBJ2-3; D is unresolved. This CDR3 spans 13 amino acids. V lost 2 bases and J 3 bases, leaving 6 bases between the germline ends. Germline CDR1 is LGHNT and CDR2 is FRNRAP. The CDR3 nucleotides are TGTGCTAGTGGTTTGATCGGGACAGATACGCAGTATTTT. Protein product: CASGLIGTDTQYF. The full variable domain, with the rest looked up from reference TRBV12-5 and TRBJ2-3, is DARVTQTPRHKVTEMGQEVTMRCQPILGHNTVFWYRQTMMQGLELLAYFRNRAPLDDSGMPKDRFSAEMPDATLATLKIQPSEPRDSAVYFCASGLIGTDTQYFGPGTRLTVL.

V gene TRBV4-1 combines with J gene TRBJ1-1; D is undetermined. The CDR3 runs to 12 residues. Trimming left V 2 bases short and J 8 bases short, with 9 bases between. From germline, CDR1 is MGHRA and CDR2 YSYEKL. In DNA form, the CDR3 reads TGCGCCAGCAGCCAACGGACCGACGAAGCTTTCTTT. It translates to CASSQRTDEAFF.

The CDR3 here is CASSEYTYGYTF. The CDR3 nucleotides read TGTGCCAGCAGTGAATACACTTATGGCTACACCTTC. This chain uses TRBV6-1 with TRBJ1-2; D is unclear. This CDR3 is 12 amino acids long. CDR1 is MNHNS, CDR2 SASEGT, per germline. Trimming removed 2 bases at V and 5 bases at J, with 6 bases between.

Within the sample, this clone is medium-sized. The chain combines TRBV28 with TRBJ2-1; TRBD2 is a possible D gene (5 bases). Germline loops: CDR1 MDHEN, CDR2 SYDVKM. V was pared by 3 bases and J by 2 bases, with 11 bases between. CDR3 length equals 15 residues. The CDR3 loop reads CASSFSLEAYNEQFF. The CDR3 DNA is TGTGCCAGCAGTTTCTCCCTGGAGGCCTACAATGAGCAGTTCTTC. The full variable domain, completed using reference TRBV28 and TRBJ2-1, is DVKVTQSSRYLVKRTGEKVFLECVQDMDHENMFWYRQDPGLGLRLIYFSYDVKMKEKGDIPEGYSVSREKKERFSLILESASTNQTSMYLCASSFSLEAYNEQFFGPGTRLTVL.

This clone occurred a few times. DNA of the CDR3: TGTGCCAGCAGCTCGAAGATTACAAGGGGGCCATATCAGCCCCAGCATTTT. This sequence encodes CASSSKITRGPYQPQHF. J is TRBJ1-5 and V is TRBV7-2; 7 bases align to TRBD1. Unmatched junction bases numbered 14, after V lost 4 bases and J lost 5 bases. Per the germline V gene, CDR1 is SGHTA and CDR2 is FQGNSA. The CDR3 runs 17 residues.

This chain connects TRBV18 to TRBJ2-1; TRBD1 agrees at 9 bases. Germline V CDR1 and CDR2: KGHSH, LQKENI. The CDR3 spans 16 residues. With 0 bases clipped from V and 12 bases from J, the junction kept 12 bases outside the gene matches. CDR3 in DNA: TGTGCCAGCTCACCACCTTGGGACAGGGAAGGGTCCGGGCAGTTCTTC. Protein: CASSPPWDREGSGQFF.